This T cell receptor (beta chain) stems from a study of blood T cell repertoires in COVID-19. Whole-study context: PBMCs, B-cell-depleted T cells, or T cells were the source of the cDNA or gDNA that made up the material.

Germline loops: CDR1 SEHNR, CDR2 FQNEAQ (reference sequence). The CDR3 runs to 15 residues. V shed 4 bases, J shed 7 bases, and the junction held 11 bases outside the gene matches. Study members were between roughly 18 and 89 years old and lived in fewer than 30 US regions. Self-reported history from a screening survey and questionnaire set each donor's cohort. The recovered donors of Cohort 3 showed two negative PCRs, clearance, or symptom resolution. Sequenced by immunoSEQ multiplex PCR; TCRdb stores in-frame clones only, minus some. Of approximately 280,000 clones in the sample, about nine tenths were seen once.

Sequencing was carried out using PBMCs or T cells enriched from blood (not recorded which). The V gene is TRBV7-9, the J gene TRBJ2-7, with 9 positions matching TRBD2. The sequence was collected from a woman aged 18-29 years who had recovered from COVID-19. CDR3 nucleotides: TGTGCCAGCAGCTCCACAACCAGCGGGAGGAGTGAGCAGTACTTC. Residues: CASSSTTSGRSEQYF. The whole variable domain, filled in from reference TRBV7-9 and TRBJ2-7, reads DTGVSQNPRHKITKRGQNVTFRCDPISEHNRLYWYRQTLGQGPEFLTYFQNEAQLEKSRLLSDRFSAERPKGSFSTLEIQRTEQGDSAMYLCASSSTTSGRSEQYFGPGTRLTVT.